This T cell receptor (beta chain) derives from a study of blood T cells in healthy people across ages. Study outcomes and limitations: Donors of long life had a larger count of naive CD4+ cells and greater diversity than aged donors. Roughly linear declines in TCR beta diversity per million T cells occurred with age.

Together with a sample-barcoded 5' primer, a J-beta primer mix was included in a second PCR lasting roughly 7 to 11 cycles. Each CDR3 protein is one row after TCRdb ran MiXCR on the 5' RACE reads. The data show 1,500,000 or so distinct CDR3 sequences, 42% seen once. There are a few counts of this clonotype. Its antigen is undetermined. The germline gives CDR1 ENHRY, CDR2 SYGVKD. Trimming at V came to 4 bases and at J to 0 bases, leaving 5 bases not matched to a gene. CDR3 size: 15 residues. This TCR derives from a woman aged 18-30 years in good health. The rearrangement joins TRBV10-3 to TRBJ1-1; 7 bases match TRBD1. Sequences were obtained from blood. The DNA for the CDR3 is TGTGCCATCAGTGTTCCGGGACAGCTGAACACTGAAGCTTTCTTT. It specifies CAISVPGQLNTEAFF.